The clone carrying this T cell receptor beta chain was seen many times. Its antigen is unidentified. Hyperthyroidism was new, under 2 months, in patients aged 18 to 65. This specimen comes from a study of Graves' ophthalmopathy and Graves' hyperthyroidism. Whole-study results and caveats: Detected in blood as well were most expanded thyroid clonotypes with frequency above 0.001.

Amplifying from RNA transcripts, the study obtained TCR beta CDR3 regions. HTBI-primed RT-PCR formed the first round, and a multiplex PCR formed the second. TCRdb used MiXCR to reprocess the multiplex PCR reads, holding one entry per CDR3 protein. The sample shows over a million distinct CDR3 sequences, about 40% of them seen only once. The CDR3 runs to 14 residues. With 1 base clipped from V and 3 bases from J, the junction kept 2 bases outside the gene matches. Germline V gene sequence: CDR1 LNHNV, CDR2 YYDKDF (reference sequence). V gene TRBV15 combines with J gene TRBJ1-2; 7 bases line up with TRBD1. The specimen sequenced was peripheral blood or thyroid tissue (not recorded which). This TCR was recovered from an adult man with Graves' hyperthyroidism. In nucleotides, the CDR3 is TGTGCCACCAGCAGAGCCGGGACAGACTATGGCTACACCTTC. As protein: CATSRAGTDYGYTF.